These 24 T cell receptor beta chains originate from one sample sequenced in a study of blood T cells in healthy people across ages. For the second PCR, which ran for about 7 to 11 cycles, a sample-barcoded 5' primer and a J-beta primer mix were used. TCRdb reprocessed the 5' RACE reads via MiXCR and lists one record per CDR3 protein. The sample yields about 1,400,000 distinct CDR3 sequences, approximately 60% seen once. The source material was blood. Receptor source: a man aged 18-30 years in good health.

This sequence joins TRBV2 and TRBJ2-4, with D perhaps TRBD1 or TRBD2 (5 bases each). The V and J ends lost 6 bases and 9 bases respectively, with 21 bases between them. Germline CDR1 SNHLY, CDR2 FYNNEI. This CDR3 contains 15 residues. The CDR3 sequence is CASSYGTVEEGIQYF. The CDR3 DNA is TGTGCCAGCAGCTATGGGACCGTAGAGGAAGGCATTCAGTACTTC. The entire variable domain, with the rest obtained from reference TRBV2 and TRBJ2-4, is as follows: EPEVTQTPSHQVTQMGQEVILRCVPISNHLYFYWYRQILGQKVEFLVSFYNNEISEKSEIFDDQFSVERPDGSNFTLKIRSTKLEDSAMYFCASSYGTVEEGIQYFGAGTRLSVL.

The genes are TRBV29-1 and TRBJ2-1; D is ambiguous. The V and J ends lost 4 bases and 9 bases respectively, with 16 bases between them. Germline V gene data show CDR1 as SQVTM and CDR2 as ANQGSEA. This CDR3 is 13 amino acids long. Here the CDR3 reads CSVGDRVGCEQFF. In DNA, the CDR3 is TGCAGCGTTGGAGACCGAGTAGGGTGTGAGCAGTTCTTC.

The chain combines TRBV7-2 with TRBJ2-5, with a tentative D call TRBD1 (6 bases). The V end lost 7 bases, the J end lost 2 bases, and 17 bases lay between the germline ends. CDR1 is SGHTA, CDR2 FQGNSA, per germline. CDR3 length: 15 amino acids. The CDR3, as DNA: TGTGCCAGCACCCAAAGTGGACAGCGACAAGAGACCCAGTACTTC. Translating gives CASTQSGQRQETQYF. Based on the CDR3 plus reference TRBV7-2 and TRBJ2-5, the full variable domain is GAGVSQSPSNKVTEKGKDVELRCDPISGHTALYWYRQSLGQGLEFLIYFQGNSAPDKSGLPSDRFSAERTGGSVSTLTIQRTQQEDSAVYLCASTQSGQRQETQYFGPGTRLLVL.

About this clonotype itself: Without the conserved terminal phenylalanine or tryptophan, this CDR3 likely stems from a read error. It is unclear where the CDR3 begins or ends on the DNA, so no DNA is shown, and the CDR3 is as TCRdb lists it. The CDR3 reads CSVAGQGV. The chain is built from TRBV29-1 and TRBJ2-3; the table's D call TRBD1 went unverified against the DNA. Germline-derived CDR1 and CDR2 are SQVTM and ANQGSEA. Counting both end residues, the CDR3 totals 8 amino acids.

The chain joins TRBV4-1 to TRBJ1-1; D call uncertain. The CDR3 has 15 residues. Looked up from germline, CDR1 is MGHRA and CDR2 is YSYEKL. Between the trimmed V and J ends, which lost 0 bases and 6 bases, there was a span of 14 bases. The CDR3 region is CASSQDGLLKAEAFF. In nucleotides, the CDR3 is TGCGCCAGCAGCCAAGATGGGCTACTGAAGGCTGAAGCTTTCTTT.

The chain recombines TRBV7-9 with TRBJ1-1; TRBD1 might be the D (6 bases). This CDR3 is built from 15 residues. The V gene's germline CDR1 is SEHNR and CDR2 FQNEAQ (reference sequence). Deletions cut 2 bases from V and 1 base from J, with 11 bases between. In DNA, the CDR3 is TGTGCCAGCAGCTTACCGGGACAAAAGAACACTGAAGCTTTCTTT. Amino acid sequence: CASSLPGQKNTEAFF.

This chain connects TRBV10-3 to TRBJ2-3, with D possibly TRBD2 on 6 matching bases. CDR1 ENHRY and CDR2 SYGVKD come from the germline V gene. This CDR3 comprises 14 residues. V dropped 4 bases and J dropped 1 base, with 9 bases sitting between them. This chain's CDR3 is CAISGSGGTDTQYF. DNA of the CDR3: TGTGCCATCAGTGGTTCGGGGGGCACAGATACGCAGTATTTT.

V is TRBV27 and J is TRBJ2-1; D perhaps matches TRBD1 (8 bases). The CDR3 loop spans 13 amino acids. The germline V gene encodes CDR1 MNHEY and CDR2 SMNVEV (reference sequence). Trimming took off 7 bases at V and 8 bases at J, with 15 bases between the two ends. In DNA form, the CDR3 reads TGTGCCAGCAACAGGGGGGGATCTCATGAGCAGTTCTTC. It translates to CASNRGGSHEQFF.

This clonotype was counted a few times. This chain uses TRBV4-1 with TRBJ2-6; D is ambiguous. V was clipped by 0 bases and J by 1 base, with 10 bases between them. The germline V gene has CDR1 MGHRA and CDR2 YSYEKL. This CDR3 has 17 residues. CDR3: CASSQEVRPSGANVLTF. CDR3 bases: TGCGCCAGCAGCCAAGAGGTCAGACCTTCTGGGGCCAACGTCCTGACTTTC.

The chain links TRBV20-1 to TRBJ2-7; D not certain. The CDR3 length is 15 residues. Trimming took 3 bases from V and 0 from J, leaving 15 bases between them. From germline, CDR1 is DFQATT and CDR2 SNEGSKA (reference sequence). The CDR3 loop is CSASWHTETSYEQYF. The CDR3 DNA reads TGCAGTGCTAGCTGGCACACAGAAACCTCCTACGAGCAGTACTTC.

This clonotype has more than one count but fewer than ten. V usage is TRBV6-6 and J usage is TRBJ2-1; D not certain. Germline lookup yields CDR1 MNHNY and CDR2 SVGAGI (reference sequence). CDR3 length equals 13 residues. Trimming took 2 bases from V and 6 from J, leaving 8 bases between them. The CDR3 DNA follows: TGTGCCAGCAGTTACCCCGCGGCCAATGAGCAGTTCTTC. This sequence encodes CASSYPAANEQFF.

This clonotype has more than one count but fewer than ten. V and J are TRBV9 and TRBJ1-1; D unresolved. The V gene's germline CDR1 is SGDLS and CDR2 YYNGEE. CDR3 length: 13 amino acids. V was cut by 0 bases and J by 6 bases, with 9 bases left in between. Here the CDR3 DNA reads TGTGCCAGCAGCGTAGTCGGAATACCTGAAGCTTTCTTT. This sequence encodes CASSVVGIPEAFF. The variable domain in full, with the rest retrieved from reference TRBV9 and TRBJ1-1, is DSGVTQTPKHLITATGQRVTLRCSPRSGDLSVYWYQQSLDQGLQFLIQYYNGEERAKGNILERFSAQQFPDLHSELNLSSLELGDSALYFCASSVVGIPEAFFGQGTRLTVV.

The chain uses TRBV13 and TRBJ2-7, with a tentative D call TRBD1 (6 bases). The germline gives CDR1 PRHDT, CDR2 FYEKMQ (reference sequence). The ends were cut back, 5 bases at V and 7 bases at J, with 12 bases in the middle. The CDR3 length is 12 residues. The CDR3 loop is CASSVQGGEQYF. CDR3 DNA sequence: TGTGCCAGCAGCGTACAGGGCGGTGAGCAGTACTTC.

This chain joins TRBV6-1 and TRBJ2-7; no definite D call. Germline-derived CDR1 and CDR2 are MNHNS and SASEGT. There are 12 residues in the CDR3. V was cut by 6 bases and J by 2 bases, with 8 bases left in between. The CDR3 DNA reads TGTGCCAGCAGAAAGTCTACCTACGAGCAGTACTTC. This translates into CASRKSTYEQYF.

V and J are TRBV20-1 and TRBJ2-1; possible D gene TRBD2, 5 bases. V dropped 6 bases and J dropped 0 bases, with 15 bases sitting between them. CDR3 length: 15 residues. Germline V gene sequence: CDR1 DFQATT, CDR2 SNEGSKA (reference sequence). CDR3 sequence reads: CSAIATRLSYNEQFF. The CDR3 region has the DNA TGCAGTGCAATAGCTACTAGACTCTCCTACAATGAGCAGTTCTTC.

Of note for this clonotype: The germline gene is not matched at one end of the junction; a read error may be the cause. V gene TRBV6-2 or TRBV6-3 combines with J gene TRBJ1-5, with 7 positions matching TRBD1. This CDR3 comprises 14 residues. Germline values: CDR1 MNHEY, CDR2 SVGEGT. The CDR3: CAISEGQNNQPQHF. The CDR3 DNA is TGTGCCATCAGTGAGGGACAGAACAATCAGCCCCAGCATTTT.

The V and J genes are TRBV29-1 and TRBJ2-7; no clear D gene. Germline values: CDR1 SQVTM, CDR2 ANQGSEA. The V end lost 7 bases, the J end lost 0 bases, and 10 bases lay between the germline ends. The CDR3 is 12 amino acids. The CDR3 spells CSGARSSYEQYF. The CDR3 DNA is TGCAGCGGAGCCAGAAGCTCCTACGAGCAGTACTTC.

The rearrangement links TRBV4-2 to TRBJ2-1; tentative D call: TRBD2 (6 bases). From germline, CDR1 is LGHNA and CDR2 YNFKEQ. Trimming left V 5 bases short and J 7 bases short, with 12 bases between. The length of the CDR3 is 13 residues. As DNA, the CDR3 is TGTGCCAGCAGCGCGCCAGGAGGGAATGAGCAGTTCTTC. Protein product: CASSAPGGNEQFF.

The chain joins TRBV6-2 or TRBV6-3 to TRBJ2-1; the D gene is possibly TRBD1 (6 bases). The V gene's germline CDR1 is MNHEY and CDR2 SVGEGT. The CDR3 sequence is 14 residues long. The V end was cut by 10 bases, the J end by 8 bases, with 21 bases between. The CDR3 reads CATRDRDTPYEQFF. CDR3 DNA: TGTGCCACCCGAGACCGGGACACCCCCTATGAGCAGTTCTTC.

The chain has TRBV9 and TRBJ2-5; 9 bases are a match to TRBD2. The CDR3 sequence is 16 residues long. Trimming at V came to 1 base and at J to 4 bases, leaving 8 bases not matched to a gene. CDR1 and CDR2 from the germline V gene are SGDLS and YYNGEE. The CDR3 protein is CASSVFLSGSGETQYF. The CDR3 bases are TGTGCCAGCAGCGTATTTCTTAGCGGGAGCGGAGAGACCCAGTACTTC.

The chain joins TRBV7-2 to TRBJ2-7; D unclear. V lost 4 bases to trimming and J lost 3 bases, with 13 bases between them. CDR1 SGHTA and CDR2 FQGNSA come from the germline V gene. The CDR3 spans 14 residues. CDR3 loop: CASSSPDLLYEQYF. CDR3 nucleotides: TGTGCCAGCAGCTCCCCAGACTTACTCTACGAGCAGTACTTC.

The chain uses TRBV28 and TRBJ2-3; 11 positions agree with TRBD2. Trimming took 3 bases from V and 4 from J; bases not matched to a gene: 9. The CDR3 contains 17 residues. Germline V gives CDR1 MDHEN, CDR2 SYDVKM. CDR3 sequence (DNA): TGTGCCAGCAGTTTGCCCCAACTAGCGGGAGCCGCAGATACGCAGTATTTT. Translating gives CASSLPQLAGAADTQYF.

V and J are TRBV4-1 and TRBJ2-1; the match to TRBD1 covers 8 bases. In germline, CDR1 is MGHRA, CDR2 YSYEKL. This CDR3 is 14 amino acids long. Trimming at V came to 9 bases and at J to 7 bases, leaving 11 bases not matched to a gene. CDR3 nucleotides: TGCGCCAGTTCTGACAGGGGATTTTCAAATGAGCAGTTCTTC. The encoded protein is CASSDRGFSNEQFF.

V is TRBV25-1 and J is TRBJ2-4; 15 positions match TRBD2. This CDR3 comprises 16 residues. With 8 bases clipped from V and 6 bases from J, the junction kept 8 bases outside the gene matches. Germline V CDR1 and CDR2: MGHDK, SYGVNS. The CDR3 loop reads CASRAGLAGGRNIQYF. The CDR3 DNA follows: TGTGCCAGCCGCGCTGGACTAGCGGGAGGGAGAAACATTCAGTACTTC.